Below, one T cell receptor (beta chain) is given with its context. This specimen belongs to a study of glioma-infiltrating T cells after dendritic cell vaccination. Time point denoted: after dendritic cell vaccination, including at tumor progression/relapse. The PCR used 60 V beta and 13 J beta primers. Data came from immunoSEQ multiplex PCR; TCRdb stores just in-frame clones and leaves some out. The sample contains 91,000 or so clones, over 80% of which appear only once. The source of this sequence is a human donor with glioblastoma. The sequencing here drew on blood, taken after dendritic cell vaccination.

The CDR3 DNA reads TGTGCCAGTAGTGTTACAGCTAACACTGAAGCTTTCTTT. Translation: CASSVTANTEAFF. This chain joins TRBV19 and TRBJ1-1; no definite D call. V was cut by 5 bases and J by 2 bases, with 9 bases left in between. The CDR3 has 13 residues. Germline CDR1 LNHDA, CDR2 SQIVND (reference sequence).